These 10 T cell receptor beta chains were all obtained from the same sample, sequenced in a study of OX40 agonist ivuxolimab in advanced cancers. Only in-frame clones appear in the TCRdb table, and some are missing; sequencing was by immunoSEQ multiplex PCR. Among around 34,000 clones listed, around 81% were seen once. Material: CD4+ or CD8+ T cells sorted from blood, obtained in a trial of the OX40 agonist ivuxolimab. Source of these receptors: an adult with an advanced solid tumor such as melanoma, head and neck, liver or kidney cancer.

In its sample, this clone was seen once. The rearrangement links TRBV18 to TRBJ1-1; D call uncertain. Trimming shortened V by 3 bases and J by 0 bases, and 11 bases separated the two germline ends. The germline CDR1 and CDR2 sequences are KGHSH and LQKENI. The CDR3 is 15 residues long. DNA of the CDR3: TGTGCCAGCTCACCCATTGAGAGAATGAACACTGAAGCTTTCTTT. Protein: CASSPIERMNTEAFF.

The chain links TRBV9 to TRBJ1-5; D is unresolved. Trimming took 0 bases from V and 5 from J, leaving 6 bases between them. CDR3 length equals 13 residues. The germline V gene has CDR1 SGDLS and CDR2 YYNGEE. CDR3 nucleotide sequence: TGTGCCAGCAGCGTAGGGATGGATCAGCCCCAGCATTTT. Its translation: CASSVGMDQPQHF.

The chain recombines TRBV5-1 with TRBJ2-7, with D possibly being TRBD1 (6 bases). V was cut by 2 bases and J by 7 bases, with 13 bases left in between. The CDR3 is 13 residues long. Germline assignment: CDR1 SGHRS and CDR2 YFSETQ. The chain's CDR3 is CASSFAQGSEQYF. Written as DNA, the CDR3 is TGCGCCAGCAGCTTCGCCCAGGGGTCGGAGCAGTACTTC.

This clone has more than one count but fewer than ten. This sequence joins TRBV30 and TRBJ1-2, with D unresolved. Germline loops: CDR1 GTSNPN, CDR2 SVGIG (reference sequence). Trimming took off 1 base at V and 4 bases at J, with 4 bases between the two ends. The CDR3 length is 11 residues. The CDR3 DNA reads TGTGCCTGGAGTGCGAGCTATGGCTACACCTTC. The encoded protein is CAWSASYGYTF.

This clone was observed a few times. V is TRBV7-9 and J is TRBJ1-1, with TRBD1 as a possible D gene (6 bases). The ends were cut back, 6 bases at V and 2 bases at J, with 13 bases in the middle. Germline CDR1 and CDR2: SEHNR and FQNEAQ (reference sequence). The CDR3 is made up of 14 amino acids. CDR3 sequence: CASSFQTGNTEAFF. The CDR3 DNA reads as TGTGCCAGCAGTTTCCAGACAGGAAACACTGAAGCTTTCTTT.

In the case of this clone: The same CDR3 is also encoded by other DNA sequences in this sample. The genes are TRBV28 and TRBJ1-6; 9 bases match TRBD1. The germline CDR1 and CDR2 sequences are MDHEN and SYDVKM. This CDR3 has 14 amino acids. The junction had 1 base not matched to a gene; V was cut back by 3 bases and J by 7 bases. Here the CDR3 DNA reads TGTGCCAGCAGTTTGGGACAGGGCAATTCACCCCTCCACTTT. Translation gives CASSLGQGNSPLHF.

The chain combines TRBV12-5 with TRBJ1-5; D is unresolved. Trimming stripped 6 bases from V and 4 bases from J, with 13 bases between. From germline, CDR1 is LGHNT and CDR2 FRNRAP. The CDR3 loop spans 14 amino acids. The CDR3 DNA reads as TGTGCTAGTGGACAAAGCCAGAGAAATCAGCCCCAGCATTTT. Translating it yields CASGQSQRNQPQHF.

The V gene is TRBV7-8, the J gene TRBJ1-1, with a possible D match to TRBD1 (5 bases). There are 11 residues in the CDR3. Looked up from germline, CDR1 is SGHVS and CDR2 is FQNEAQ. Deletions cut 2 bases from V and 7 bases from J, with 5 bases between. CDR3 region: CASSLQGEAFF. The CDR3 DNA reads TGTGCCAGCAGCTTACAGGGTGAAGCTTTCTTT. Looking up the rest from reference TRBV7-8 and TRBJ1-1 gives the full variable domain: GAGVSQSPRYKVAKRGQDVALRCDPISGHVSLFWYQQALGQGPEFLTYFQNEAQLDKSGLPSDRFFAERPEGSVSTLKIQRTQQEDSAVYLCASSLQGEAFFGQGTRLTVV.

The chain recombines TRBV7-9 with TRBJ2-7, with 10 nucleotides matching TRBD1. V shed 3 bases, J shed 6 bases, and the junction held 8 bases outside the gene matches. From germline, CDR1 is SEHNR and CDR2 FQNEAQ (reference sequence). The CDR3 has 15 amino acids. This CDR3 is CASSFQRQGAFEQYF. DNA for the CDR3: TGTGCCAGCAGCTTCCAGAGACAGGGGGCATTCGAGCAGTACTTC.

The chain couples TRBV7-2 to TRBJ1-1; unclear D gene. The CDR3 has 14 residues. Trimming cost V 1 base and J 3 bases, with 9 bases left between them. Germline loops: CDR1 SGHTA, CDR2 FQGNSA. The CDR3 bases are TGTGCCAGCAGCTTAGAGGGCGGCTACACTGAAGCTTTCTTT. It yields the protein CASSLEGGYTEAFF.